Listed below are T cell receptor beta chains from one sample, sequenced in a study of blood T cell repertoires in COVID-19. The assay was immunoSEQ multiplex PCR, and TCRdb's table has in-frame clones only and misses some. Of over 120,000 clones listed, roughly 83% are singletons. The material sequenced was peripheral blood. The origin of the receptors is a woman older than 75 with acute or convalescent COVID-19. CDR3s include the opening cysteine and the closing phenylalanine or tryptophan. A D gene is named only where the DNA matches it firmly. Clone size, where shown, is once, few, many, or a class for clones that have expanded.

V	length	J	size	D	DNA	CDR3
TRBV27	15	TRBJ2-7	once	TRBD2	TGTGCCAGCAGCTGGGGGGGACGGGGCCCCTACGAGCAGTACTTC	CASSWGGRGPYEQYF
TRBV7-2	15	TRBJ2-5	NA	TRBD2	TGTGCCAGCAGCCCCTCGGGGGAGGGCTGGGGGACCCAGTACTTC	CASSPSGEGWGTQYF
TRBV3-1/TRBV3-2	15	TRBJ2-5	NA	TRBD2	TGTGCCAGCAGACTCAGATTAGCGGGGCAAGAGACCCAGTACTTC	CASRLRLAGQETQYF
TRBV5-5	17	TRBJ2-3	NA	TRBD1	TGTGCCAGCAGCTTCGACAGGGGGGCGCGAGGCACAGATACGCAGTATTTT	CASSFDRGARGTDTQYF
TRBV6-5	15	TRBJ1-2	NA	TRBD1	TGTGCCAGCAGACGATCGACGAGGGACAGCTATGGCTACACCTTC	CASRRSTRDSYGYTF
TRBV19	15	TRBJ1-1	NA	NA	TGTGCCAGTACCTTCGACCGGGGGGTGAACACTGAAGCTTTCTTT	CASTFDRGVNTEAFF
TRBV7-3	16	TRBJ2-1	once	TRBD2	TGTGCCAGCAGCTTGAGCGGGGGGAGCTCCTACAATGAGCAGTTCTTC	CASSLSGGSSYNEQFF
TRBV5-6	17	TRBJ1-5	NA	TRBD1	TGTGCCAGCAGCTTGGGGGGGACAGGGGGCCCCAATCAGCCCCAGCATTTT	CASSLGGTGGPNQPQHF
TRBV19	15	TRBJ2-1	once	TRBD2	TGTGCCAGTACCCGTTTAGCGGGGGCTGGAGGTGAGCAGTTCTTC	CASTRLAGAGGEQFF
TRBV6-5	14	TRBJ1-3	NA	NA	TGTGCCAGCATTCCGGGACAAGGCGGAAACACCATATATTTT	CASIPGQGGNTIYF